These 17 T cell receptor beta chains were all obtained from the same sample, sequenced in a study of glioma-infiltrating T cells after dendritic cell vaccination. Specified time point: after dendritic cell vaccination, including at tumor progression/relapse. Some clones are missing from TCRdb's copy, which holds only in-frame ones; the method was immunoSEQ multiplex PCR. The repertoire holds 99,000 or so clones, with nearly 90% as singletons. This specimen consisted of blood, obtained after dendritic cell vaccination. The receptors originated from a human donor with glioblastoma.

The chain couples TRBV7-8 to TRBJ1-3; 7 bases map to TRBD1. V trimming: 2 bases; J trimming: 2 bases; junction bases outside the gene matches: 6. The CDR3 spans 16 residues. Germline V CDR1 and CDR2: SGHVS, FQNEAQ. CDR3 DNA sequence: TGTGCCAGCAGCTTATCGGCCACAGGGGCTGGAAACACCATATATTTT. Translated, it gives CASSLSATGAGNTIYF.

J is TRBJ2-1 and V is TRBV6-6; 9 nucleotides line up with TRBD2. With 6 bases clipped from V and 1 base from J, the junction kept 7 bases outside the gene matches. The germline V gene has CDR1 MNHNY and CDR2 SVGAGI (reference sequence). This CDR3 has 16 amino acids. The CDR3 bases are TGTGCCAGCAGCTCCACGGCGGGGGGGTCCTACAATGAGCAGTTCTTC. This encodes CASSSTAGGSYNEQFF.

This chain uses TRBV19 with TRBJ2-2; 7 positions agree with TRBD1. The CDR3 runs to 15 residues. V dropped 10 bases and J dropped 1; count of bases not matched to a gene: 9. The germline CDR1 and CDR2 sequences are LNHDA and SQIVND (reference sequence). The CDR3 loop reads CATYRGSGNTGELFF. The CDR3 coding sequence is TGTGCCACTTACAGGGGCTCGGGGAACACCGGGGAGCTGTTTTTT.

There are a few counts of this clone. The chain carries TRBV7-9 and TRBJ1-1; 12 bases align to TRBD1. This CDR3 comprises 17 residues. Germline lookup yields CDR1 SEHNR and CDR2 FQNEAQ (reference sequence). The V and J ends lost 4 bases and 3 bases, in that order; junction bases with no gene match: 9. CDR3 nucleotide sequence: TGTGCCAGCAGCTACCGGGGACAGGGGGCCTTTGACACTGAAGCTTTCTTT. Residues: CASSYRGQGAFDTEAFF.

This chain joins TRBV6-1 and TRBJ2-7, with D unresolved. CDR3 length equals 13 residues. The germline gives CDR1 MNHNS, CDR2 SASEGT. V dropped 4 bases and J dropped 3 bases, with 10 bases sitting between them. Here the CDR3 DNA reads TGTGCCAGCAGTGGACAACCCCTCTACGAGCAGTACTTC. Protein product: CASSGQPLYEQYF.

The CDR3 DNA reads TGTGCCAGCAGTTCGTACAGGGGAGGGAACACTGAAGCTTTCTTT. This gives the protein CASSSYRGGNTEAFF. V gene TRBV6-5 combines with J gene TRBJ1-1, with 7 nucleotides matching TRBD1. V was clipped by 4 bases and J by 1 base; unmatched bases: 6. Germline loops: CDR1 MNHEY, CDR2 SVGAGI. The CDR3 sequence is 15 residues long.

V is TRBV2 and J is TRBJ1-2, with D possibly matching TRBD1 (5 bases). The CDR3 totals 11 residues. Looked up from germline, CDR1 is SNHLY and CDR2 is FYNNEI. V dropped 6 bases and J dropped 14 bases, with 16 bases sitting between them. This chain's CDR3 is CASSQTGDSTF. For the CDR3, the DNA is TGTGCCAGCAGCCAAACAGGAGATTCGACCTTC.

This clone appeared once. The chain combines TRBV6-1 with TRBJ1-1; D call uncertain. Germline lookup yields CDR1 MNHNS and CDR2 SASEGT. The CDR3 loop spans 15 amino acids. The V gene lost 4 bases and the J gene lost 0 bases, with 12 bases spanning the gap. The CDR3 reads CASSAASTMNTEAFF. The CDR3 DNA reads as TGTGCCAGCAGTGCCGCCAGTACCATGAACACTGAAGCTTTCTTT.

This clone has a handful of counts. The rearrangement uses TRBV9 and TRBJ1-2; D unclear. This CDR3 has 13 amino acids. With 0 bases removed from V and 3 bases from J, the gap between germline ends came to 6 bases. Germline-derived CDR1 and CDR2 are SGDLS and YYNGEE. CDR3 region: CASSVDSDYGYTF. For the CDR3, the DNA is TGTGCCAGCAGCGTAGATTCGGACTATGGCTACACCTTC.

The CDR3, as DNA: TGTGCCAGCAGCCCGGACAGTCAGGCCTATAATTCACCCCTCCACTTT. Protein product: CASSPDSQAYNSPLHF. This chain uses TRBV5-4 with TRBJ1-6; tentative D call: TRBD1 (6 bases). The CDR3 sequence is 16 residues long. Germline-derived CDR1 and CDR2 are SGHNT and YYREEE (reference sequence). The V end lost 4 bases, the J end lost 2 bases, and 13 bases lay between the germline ends.

This clone appeared a few times. The chain is built from TRBV7-8 and TRBJ1-1; D remains ambiguous. V was trimmed by 2 bases and J by 4 bases, leaving 11 bases between them. The length of the CDR3 is 14 residues. CDR1 is SGHVS, CDR2 FQNEAQ, per germline. CDR3 in amino acids: CASSLFGRPTEAFF. The CDR3, as DNA: TGTGCCAGCAGCTTATTTGGGCGCCCCACTGAAGCTTTCTTT.

The CDR3 DNA reads TGTGCCAGTAGTATGGACAGGGTGGGGTTCCAGCCCCAGCATTTT. Translation: CASSMDRVGFQPQHF. The rearrangement uses TRBV19 and TRBJ1-5, with 8 bases aligning to TRBD1. V lost 3 bases to trimming and J lost 7 bases; unmatched junction nucleotides: 8. This CDR3 comprises 15 residues. Germline assignment: CDR1 LNHDA and CDR2 SQIVND (reference sequence).

This chain links TRBV7-8 with TRBJ1-2, with 8 bases aligning to TRBD1. The germline V gene encodes CDR1 SGHVS and CDR2 FQNEAQ. Losses at the gene ends were 0 bases for V and 8 bases for J; bases not matched to a gene: 2. CDR3 length: 13 residues. The CDR3 protein is CASSLAHRGGYTF. CDR3 nucleotide sequence: TGTGCCAGCAGCTTAGCCCACAGGGGGGGCTACACCTTC.

This chain links TRBV29-1 with TRBJ1-1, with D perhaps TRBD1 (5 bases). Trimming cost V 3 bases and J 4 bases, with 21 bases left between them. CDR1 is SQVTM, CDR2 ANQGSEA, per germline. The CDR3 length is 16 residues. For the CDR3, the DNA is TGCAGCGTTGAGGGGGGTGAATCAGGGAGGGGCACTGAAGCTTTCTTT. As protein: CSVEGGESGRGTEAFF.

The J gene is TRBJ2-1, the V gene TRBV29-1; TRBD1 matches at 7 bases. Germline loops: CDR1 SQVTM, CDR2 ANQGSEA. The CDR3 spans 16 residues. Trimming took 3 bases from V and 6 from J; bases not matched to a gene: 14. The CDR3 spells CSVDRQGEVGVNEQFF. CDR3 bases: TGCAGCGTTGATCGACAGGGCGAGGTAGGGGTCAATGAGCAGTTCTTC.

The rearrangement joins TRBV11-3 to TRBJ1-1; unclear D gene. Germline loops: CDR1 SGHNT, CDR2 YENEEA. The V and J ends lost 0 bases and 7 bases respectively, with 12 bases between them. CDR3 length equals 14 residues. The CDR3 DNA follows: TGTGCCAGCAGCTTAGAACCGGGAGGGCATGAAGCTTTCTTT. This translates into CASSLEPGGHEAFF. The whole variable domain, filled in from reference TRBV11-3 and TRBJ1-1, reads EAGVVQSPRYKIIEKKQPVAFWCNPISGHNTLYWYLQNLGQGPELLIRYENEEAVDDSQLPKDRFSAERLKGVDSTLKIQPAELGDSAVYLCASSLEPGGHEAFFGQGTRLTVV.

This rearrangement joins TRBV12-2 to TRBJ2-3; TRBD2 reflects the table's D call only, with no check against the DNA. TRBV12-2 is shown as a pseudogene. The CDR3 is 16 amino acids. CDR3 region: CASRQPGTWDTDTQYF. CDR3 sequence (DNA): TGTGCAAGTCGCCAACCGGGGACTTGGGACACAGATACGCAGTATTTT.